The rows below give T cell receptor beta chains drawn from one sample of a study of chemoradiotherapy in HPV16-positive cancers. Only in-frame clones appear in the TCRdb table, and some are missing; sequencing was by immunoSEQ multiplex PCR. Of roughly 20,000 clones in the sample, approximately 88% are singletons; the top ten hold about 3.5%. Source: blood, taken from a patient who underwent chemoradiotherapy. Receptors originate from a human donor with HPV-associated anogenital cancer. The CDR3 runs from the conserved cysteine through the conserved F or W. D genes are given only for firm matches. Expanded clones get a size class; other rows say once, few or many, or leave the size out.

CDR3 DNA | CDR3 protein | V gene | clone size | J gene | D gene
TGTGCCAGCAGTCGAGGGGTCGGCTATGGCTACACCTTC | CASSRGVGYGYTF | TRBV11-2 | - | TRBJ1-2 | -
TGTGCCAGCAGTTCGCCCCGGGTATCCCTCCCCATCGAGCAGTACTTC | CASSSPRVSLPIEQYF | TRBV6-5 | few | TRBJ2-7 | -
TGTGCCAGCAGTTTACAAGGGTATGGCTACACCTTC | CASSLQGYGYTF | TRBV27 | - | TRBJ1-2 | -
TGCACCAGCAGCCAAGCAGGACTAGCGGCTATCGAAGAGACCCAGTACTTC | CTSSQAGLAAIEETQYF | TRBV1 | - | TRBJ2-5 | -
TGTGCCAGCAGTGACGTTTGGTGGGGCGGTATGGTTGAAGCTTTCTTT | CASSDVWWGGMVEAFF | TRBV2 | - | TRBJ1-1 | -
TGTGCCGGAAAAACAGGGGGCGCTGGGACTGGAAACACCATATATTTT | CAGKTGGAGTGNTIYF | TRBV27 | - | TRBJ1-3 | TRBD1
TGCAGCGCAACCCCGGGACAGGGGGCTGGCTACACCTTC | CSATPGQGAGYTF | TRBV29-1 | - | TRBJ1-2 | TRBD1
TGTGCCAGCAGCTTAGTGACTTACGAGCAGTACTTC | CASSLVTYEQYF | TRBV11-2 | - | TRBJ2-7 | -
TGTGCCAGCAGCTCGCGCGGAAGGGCAGTTGAGCAGTTCTTC | CASSSRGRAVEQFF | TRBV11-3 | - | TRBJ2-1 | -
TGTGCCAGCACCCGAGGTAGCGGGGGATACAATGAGCAGTTCTTC | CASTRGSGGYNEQFF | TRBV27 | once | TRBJ2-1 | TRBD2
TGCGCCAGCAGCTTGGGTTGGGAAGCTGGGGCCAACGTCCTGACTTTC | CASSLGWEAGANVLTF | TRBV5-1 | once | TRBJ2-6 | -
TGTGCCAGCAGCTTCGGCACCAGCAATCAGCCCCAGCATTTT | CASSFGTSNQPQHF | TRBV7-9 | - | TRBJ1-5 | -
TGTGCCAGCAGCTTAGCGGCGGAGACCCAGTACTTC | CASSLAAETQYF | TRBV13 | - | TRBJ2-5 | -
TGTGCCAGCTCACCAGGGGGCTCCTACGAGCAGTACTTC | CASSPGGSYEQYF | TRBV18 | - | TRBJ2-7 | -
TGTGCCAGCAGTTCCTTCAGCAATGAGCAGTTCTTC | CASSSFSNEQFF | TRBV27 | - | TRBJ2-1 | -
TGTGCCAGCAGACCTATATTGAACACCGGGGAGCTGTTTTTT | CASRPILNTGELFF | TRBV2 | few | TRBJ2-2 | -
TGTGCCAGCGGGCAGGGAAATTATGGCTACACCTTC | CASGQGNYGYTF | TRBV28 | - | TRBJ1-2 | -
TGCGTCAGCAGCTTCCCGACAGGGCGGGACACCGGGGAGCTGTTTTTT | CVSSFPTGRDTGELFF | TRBV5-1 | - | TRBJ2-2 | TRBD1
TGTGCCAGCAGCGCCGGGACAGGGGGATACGAGCAGTACTTC | CASSAGTGGYEQYF | TRBV6-5 | - | TRBJ2-7 | TRBD1
TGTGCCAGGGGTAGAACAGGAGATCATAATGAAAAACTGTTTTTT | CARGRTGDHNEKLFF | TRBV6-4 | - | TRBJ1-4 | -
TGTGCCAGCAGTTGGCAGGGATCAGGCTACGAGCAGTACTTC | CASSWQGSGYEQYF | TRBV6-5 | - | TRBJ2-7 | -
TGTGCCAGCAGCATGGTGGGTAGCTCCTACGAGCAGTACTTC | CASSMVGSSYEQYF | TRBV7-9 | - | TRBJ2-7 | -
TGTGCCAGCAGCCAAGTGCGAGGGAAAGGTCAGCCCCAGCATTTT | CASSQVRGKGQPQHF | TRBV5-4 | - | TRBJ1-5 | -
TGCGCCAGCAGCTTCACAGATACGCAGTATTTT | CASSFTDTQYF | TRBV5-1 | - | TRBJ2-3 | -
TGTGCCAGCAGTTTACTGGCGGGGGGGCAAAATGAGCAGTTCTTC | CASSLLAGGQNEQFF | TRBV27 | once | TRBJ2-1 | TRBD2
TGTGCCAGCAGCTTAGGCGGGGACTACGAGCAGTACTTC | CASSLGGDYEQYF | TRBV7-3 | once | TRBJ2-7 | -
TGTGCCAGCAGCTTAATGGACAGGATCTTAACCGGGGAGCTGTTTTTT | CASSLMDRILTGELFF | TRBV7-9 | - | TRBJ2-2 | TRBD1
TGTGCCACCGCACGAGACCGGGAGCCCCAGCATTTT | CATARDREPQHF | TRBV7-2 | - | TRBJ1-5 | -
TGTGCCAGCAGCCCAAAAATGGGGGGAATCTGGCAGCCCCAGCATTTT | CASSPKMGGIWQPQHF | TRBV27 | once | TRBJ1-5 | -
TGTGCCAGCAGCCAAGCTAATAGTGCCTATGGCTACACCTTC | CASSQANSAYGYTF | TRBV14 | once | TRBJ1-2 | -
TGTGCCAGCAGCTTGGGGGTCGGAAACACTGAAGCTTTCTTT | CASSLGVGNTEAFF | TRBV11-1 | - | TRBJ1-1 | -
TGTGCCAGTAGTATGTCGACTGAAGAGGATACGCAGTATTTT | CASSMSTEEDTQYF | TRBV19 | - | TRBJ2-3 | -
TGTGCCAGTAGTGCAACCCCGGGACGTAGATTTCTCTACAATGAGCAGTTCTTC | CASSATPGRRFLYNEQFF | TRBV19 | once | TRBJ2-1 | -
TGTGCCAGCAGCGTAGAGAGCAGGGGGAATGAGCAGTTCTTC | CASSVESRGNEQFF | TRBV9 | - | TRBJ2-1 | TRBD1
TGTGCCAGCAGCCCTCCGGGCGGGGTCTCCTACAATGAGCAGTTCTTC | CASSPPGGVSYNEQFF | TRBV7-9 | - | TRBJ2-1 | -
TGTGCCAGCAGCCCGGAGCGGGGCGGGAATACGCAGTATTTT | CASSPERGGNTQYF | TRBV7-9 | - | TRBJ2-3 | TRBD2
TGCGCCAGCAGCCTTCAGGGACAGGCGTTTGAAAAACTGTTTTTT | CASSLQGQAFEKLFF | TRBV4-1 | - | TRBJ1-4 | TRBD1
TGTGCCAGCAGCTTAGGACAGAATGGCTACACCTTC | CASSLGQNGYTF | TRBV7-9 | - | TRBJ1-2 | -
TGTGCCAGCAGCTTTGGCCACCAGCCCTACAATGAGCAGTTCTTC | CASSFGHQPYNEQFF | TRBV5-8 | once | TRBJ2-1 | -
TGTGCCAGCAGCCCGCTAAGGACAGTTAACACTGAAGCTTTCTTT | CASSPLRTVNTEAFF | TRBV14 | - | TRBJ1-1 | -
TGTGCCAGCAGTCCACAGGGGGCAGATACGCAGTATTTT | CASSPQGADTQYF | TRBV25-1 | - | TRBJ2-3 | TRBD1
TGTGCCAGCAGCCGAGAAGTTTATAGGGCTCTGTCTCAAGAGACCCAGTACTTC | CASSREVYRALSQETQYF | TRBV11-3 | - | TRBJ2-5 | -